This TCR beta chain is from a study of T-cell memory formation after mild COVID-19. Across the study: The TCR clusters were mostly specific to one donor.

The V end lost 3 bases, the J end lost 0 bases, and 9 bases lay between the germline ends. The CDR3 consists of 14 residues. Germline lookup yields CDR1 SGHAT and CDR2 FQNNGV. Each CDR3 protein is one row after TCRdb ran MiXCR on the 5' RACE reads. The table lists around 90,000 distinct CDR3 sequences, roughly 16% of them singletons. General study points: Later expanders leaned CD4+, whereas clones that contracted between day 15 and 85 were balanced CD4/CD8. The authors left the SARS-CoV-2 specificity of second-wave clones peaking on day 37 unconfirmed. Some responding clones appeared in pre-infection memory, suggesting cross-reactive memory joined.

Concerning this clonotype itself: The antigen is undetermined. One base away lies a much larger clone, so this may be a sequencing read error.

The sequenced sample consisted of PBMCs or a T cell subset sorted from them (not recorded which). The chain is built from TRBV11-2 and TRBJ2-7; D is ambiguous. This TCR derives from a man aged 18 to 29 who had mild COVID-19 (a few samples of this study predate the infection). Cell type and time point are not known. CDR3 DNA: TGTGCCAGCAGCTTCGCGGTGAGCTCCTACGAGCAGTACTTC. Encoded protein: CASSFAVSSYEQYF.